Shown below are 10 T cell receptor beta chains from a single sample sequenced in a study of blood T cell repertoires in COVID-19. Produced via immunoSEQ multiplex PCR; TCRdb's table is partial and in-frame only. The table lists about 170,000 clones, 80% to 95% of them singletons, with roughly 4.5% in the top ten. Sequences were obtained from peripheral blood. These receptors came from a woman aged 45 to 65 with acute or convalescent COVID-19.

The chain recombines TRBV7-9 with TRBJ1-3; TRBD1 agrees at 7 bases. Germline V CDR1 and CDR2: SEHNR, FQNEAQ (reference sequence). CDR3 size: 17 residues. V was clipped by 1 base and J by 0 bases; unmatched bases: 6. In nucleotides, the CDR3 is TGTGCCAGCAGCTTAGTGGGGACAGAGCCCTCTGGAAACACCATATATTTT. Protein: CASSLVGTEPSGNTIYF.

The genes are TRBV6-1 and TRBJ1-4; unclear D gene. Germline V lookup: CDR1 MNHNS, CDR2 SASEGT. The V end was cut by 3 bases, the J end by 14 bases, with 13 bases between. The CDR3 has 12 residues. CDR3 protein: CASSEWAEHLFF. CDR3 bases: TGTGCCAGCAGTGAGTGGGCCGAGCACCTGTTTTTT.

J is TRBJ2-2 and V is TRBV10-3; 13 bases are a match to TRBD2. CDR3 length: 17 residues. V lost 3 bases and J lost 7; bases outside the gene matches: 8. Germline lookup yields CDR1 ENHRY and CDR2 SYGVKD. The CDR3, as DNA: TGTGCCATCAGTGAACACACTAGCGGGAGGGGAGGCGGGGAGCTGTTTTTT. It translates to CAISEHTSGRGGGELFF.

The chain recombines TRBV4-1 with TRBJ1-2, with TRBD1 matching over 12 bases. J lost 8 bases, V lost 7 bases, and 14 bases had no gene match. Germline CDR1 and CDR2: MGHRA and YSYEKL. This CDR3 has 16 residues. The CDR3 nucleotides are TGCGCCAGCACCTTCGCCCGAGGGACAGGGGGCCCGGGCTACACCTTC. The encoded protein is CASTFARGTGGPGYTF.

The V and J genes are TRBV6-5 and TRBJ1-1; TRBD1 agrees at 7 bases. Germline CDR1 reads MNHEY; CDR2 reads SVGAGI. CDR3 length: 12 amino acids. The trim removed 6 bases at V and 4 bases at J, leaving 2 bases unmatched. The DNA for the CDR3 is TGTGCCAGCAGACAGGGGTTCACTGAAGCTTTCTTT. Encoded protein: CASRQGFTEAFF.

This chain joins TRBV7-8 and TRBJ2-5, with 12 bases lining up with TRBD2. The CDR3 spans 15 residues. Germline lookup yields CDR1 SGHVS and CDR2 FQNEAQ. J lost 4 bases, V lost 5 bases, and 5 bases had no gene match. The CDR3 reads CASSLRLAGVETQYF. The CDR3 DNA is TGTGCCAGCAGCCTTCGACTAGCGGGGGTAGAGACCCAGTACTTC.

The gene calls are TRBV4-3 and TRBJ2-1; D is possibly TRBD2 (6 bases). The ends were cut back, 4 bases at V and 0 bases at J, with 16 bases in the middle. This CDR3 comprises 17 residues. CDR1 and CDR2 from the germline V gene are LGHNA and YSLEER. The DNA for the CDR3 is TGCGCCAGCAGCCTTTCACCGGGACTTAGCTCCTACAATGAGCAGTTCTTC. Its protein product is CASSLSPGLSSYNEQFF.

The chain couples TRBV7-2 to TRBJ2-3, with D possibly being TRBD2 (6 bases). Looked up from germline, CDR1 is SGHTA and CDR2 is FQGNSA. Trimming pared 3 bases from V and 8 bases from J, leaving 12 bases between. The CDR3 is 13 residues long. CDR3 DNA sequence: TGTGCCAGCAGCTTTGGAGGGTTCGGTACGCAGTATTTT. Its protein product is CASSFGGFGTQYF.

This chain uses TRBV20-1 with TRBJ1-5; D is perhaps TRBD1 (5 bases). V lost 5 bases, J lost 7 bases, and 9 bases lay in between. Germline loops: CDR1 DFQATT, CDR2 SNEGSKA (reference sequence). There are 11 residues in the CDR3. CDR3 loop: CSASQGQPQHF. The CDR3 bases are TGCAGTGCTTCCCAGGGCCAGCCCCAGCATTTT.

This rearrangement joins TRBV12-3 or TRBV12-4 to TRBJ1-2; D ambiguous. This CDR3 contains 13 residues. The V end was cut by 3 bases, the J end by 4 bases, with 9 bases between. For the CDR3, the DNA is TGTGCCAGCAGTTTGAGGAAAGTCTATGGCTACACCTTC. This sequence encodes CASSLRKVYGYTF.